A selection of T cell receptor beta chains follows, all from one sample in a study of identical twins. TCRdb re-analysed the 5' RACE reads in MiXCR, keeping a single row per CDR3 protein. The table includes fewer than 550,000 distinct CDR3 sequences, nearly 15% detected once. This sample also belongs to another study, concerning yellow fever vaccine responses in identical twins.

Input material: CD4+ T cells sorted from blood. Receptor source: a young woman in good health. The CDR3 runs from the conserved cysteine through the conserved F or W. A D gene is named only where the DNA matches it firmly. Clone size is given for some rows only: seen once, a few or many times, or a class if the clone is expanded.

D gene | J gene | CDR3 length | V gene | clone size | CDR3 DNA | CDR3 protein
. | TRBJ2-3 | 14 | TRBV20-1 | few | TGCAGTGCTAGAGCGTTTACCCGGCCAGATACGCAGTATTTT | CSARAFTRPDTQYF
. | TRBJ1-2 | 15 | TRBV4-1 | . | TGCGCCAGCAGCCAGCAACAGCGCGGCGGGTATGGCTACACCTTC | CASSQQQRGGYGYTF
. | TRBJ2-1 | 14 | TRBV2 | . | TGTGCCAGCAGTGGGGCTAGCGTTTACAATGAGCAGTTCTTC | CASSGASVYNEQFF
. | TRBJ2-1 | 15 | TRBV12-3/TRBV12-4 | few | TGTGCCAGCAGTTTGAGCGGAACCGCCAGGGATGAGCAGTTCTTC | CASSLSGTARDEQFF
TRBD2 | TRBJ2-1 | 15 | TRBV9 | . | TGTGCCAGCAGCGACGGACTAGCGGACAACAATGAGCAGTTCTTC | CASSDGLADNNEQFF
. | TRBJ2-3 | 13 | TRBV5-1 | few | TGCGCCAGCAGCTCCGGCGCAGGGGATACGCAGTATTTT | CASSSGAGDTQYF
TRBD1 | TRBJ1-1 | 15 | TRBV12-3/TRBV12-4 | many | TGTGCCAGCAGTTTATGGCGACAGGGGGACACTGAAGCTTTCTTT | CASSLWRQGDTEAFF
. | TRBJ1-2 | 14 | TRBV15 | few | TGTGCCACCAGCAGAGATCAGGCAGAGGATGGCTACACCTTC | CATSRDQAEDGYTF
. | TRBJ1-1 | 14 | TRBV12-3/TRBV12-4 | many | TGTGCCAGCAGTTTAAGGGAGGTTGGCACTGAAGCTTTCTTT | CASSLREVGTEAFF
. | TRBJ2-1 | 13 | TRBV11-1 | . | TGTGCCAGCAGCTTAGGGACGGCCCGAGAGCAGTTCTTC | CASSLGTAREQFF
TRBD1 | TRBJ2-2 | 12 | TRBV10-1 | . | TGCGCCAGCAACAGGGGGGACGGGGAGCTGTTTTTT | CASNRGDGELFF
TRBD2 | TRBJ2-2 | 14 | TRBV20-1 | few | TGCAGTGCCACCCCCCCCGGACTAGCCGGGGAGCTGTTTTTT | CSATPPGLAGELFF
TRBD1 | TRBJ1-1 | 12 | TRBV25-1 | . | TGTGCCAGCAGTTACGGACAGGCCCAAGCTTTCTTT | CASSYGQAQAFF
TRBD1 | TRBJ2-1 | 15 | TRBV5-1 | . | TGCGCCAGCAGCTCCCAGGGGGACCTCCACAATGAGCAGTTCTTC | CASSSQGDLHNEQFF
. | TRBJ1-1 | 17 | TRBV5-1 | few | TGCGCCAGCAGCTTGGGGGGGGTCAGGGCCATGAACACTGAAGCTTTCTTT | CASSLGGVRAMNTEAFF
. | TRBJ2-5 | 12 | TRBV7-9 | . | TGTGCCAGCAGCTTAACACAAGAGACCCAGTACTTC | CASSLTQETQYF
TRBD2 | TRBJ2-5 | 14 | TRBV25-1 | . | TGTGCCAGCAGTGAATATGGGGGGGAAGAGACCCAGTACTTC | CASSEYGGEETQYF
TRBD1 | TRBJ1-1 | 13 | TRBV6-1 | . | TGTGCCAGCAGAGGATCGGGACAGGGTGAGGCTTTCTTT | CASRGSGQGEAFF
. | TRBJ2-4 | 14 | TRBV20-1 | . | TGCAGTGCGGCCGGTGCATCCAACAAAAACATTCAGTACTTC | CSAAGASNKNIQYF
TRBD1 | TRBJ2-5 | 15 | TRBV5-6 | few | TGTGCCAGCAGCTTGGCCATAGGGGGCCGGGAGACCCAGTACTTC | CASSLAIGGRETQYF
TRBD1 | TRBJ2-5 | 15 | TRBV14 | . | TGTGCCAGCAGCCGAAGACAGGGTCAAGAAGAGACCCAGTACTTC | CASSRRQGQEETQYF
. | TRBJ1-4 | 13 | TRBV28 | . | TGTGCCAGCAGTTGGGGGACTAATGAAAAACTGTTTTTT | CASSWGTNEKLFF
TRBD1 | TRBJ2-1 | 13 | TRBV5-1 | few | TGCGCCAGCAGCGCGACAGGGAGCAATGAGCAGTTCTTC | CASSATGSNEQFF
TRBD1 | TRBJ1-1 | 15 | TRBV11-2 | . | TGTGCCAGCAGCGTAAGGACAGGGGAGAACACTGAAGCTTTCTTT | CASSVRTGENTEAFF
. | TRBJ2-1 | 15 | TRBV6-1 | few | TGTGCCAGCAGCGCCAGGACGAGCTCCTACAATGAGCAGTTCTTC | CASSARTSSYNEQFF
. | TRBJ2-2 | 16 | TRBV7-2 | . | TGTGCCAGCAGCTTATTGGGAGGTCCAACCATTGGGGAGCTGTTTTTT | CASSLLGGPTIGELFF
. | TRBJ2-1 | 16 | TRBV12-3/TRBV12-4 | many | TGTGCCAGCAGTTTAGTTGCCAGGGCCATCAACAATGAGCAGTTCTTC | CASSLVARAINNEQFF
. | TRBJ2-7 | 14 | TRBV9 | . | TGTGCCAGCAGCGTAGAGGTCGGAACCTACGAGCAGTACTTC | CASSVEVGTYEQYF
. | TRBJ2-2 | 15 | TRBV11-2 | . | TGTGCCAGCAGCTTACGGCTAGGAACCACCGGGGAGCTGTTTTTT | CASSLRLGTTGELFF
. | TRBJ2-5 | 16 | TRBV5-1 | . | TGCGCCAGCAGCGCTCAATCAGGGATATACCAAGAGACCCAGTACTTC | CASSAQSGIYQETQYF
. | TRBJ1-5 | 14 | TRBV7-9 | few | TGTGCCAGCAGCTTATCGGGGATCAATCAGCCCCAGCATTTT | CASSLSGINQPQHF
. | TRBJ2-2 | 14 | TRBV7-9 | few | TGTGCCAGCAGGAATTACAGGAACACCGGGGAGCTGTTTTTT | CASRNYRNTGELFF
TRBD2 | TRBJ2-5 | 18 | TRBV20-1 | . | TGCAGTGCTCAAAATCCCGGGACTAGCGGGAGATTTTTGGAGACCCAGTACTTC | CSAQNPGTSGRFLETQYF
TRBD2 | TRBJ2-3 | 16 | TRBV12-3/TRBV12-4 | . | TGTGCCAGCAGTTTACCTCACCTAGCGGGAGCTTATACGCAGTATTTT | CASSLPHLAGAYTQYF
. | TRBJ2-1 | 13 | TRBV12-3/TRBV12-4 | . | TGTGCCAGCACCCTCGGAGGGGGCAATGAGCAGTTCTTC | CASTLGGGNEQFF
. | TRBJ2-5 | 15 | TRBV11-2 | few | TGTGCCAGCAGCTCCCGAAGCGGCAGCCAAGAGACCCAGTACTTC | CASSSRSGSQETQYF
TRBD2 | TRBJ2-5 | 14 | TRBV20-1 | . | TGCAGTGCTAGAGGGACTAGCGGGGAAGAGACCCAGTACTTC | CSARGTSGEETQYF
TRBD1 | TRBJ1-2 | 15 | TRBV5-1 | . | TGCGCCAGCAGCGAGGGACAGGGGGCTGTCTATGGCTACACCTTC | CASSEGQGAVYGYTF
TRBD2 | TRBJ2-7 | 16 | TRBV5-8 | . | TGTGCCAGCAGCTTGGGGTCTAGCGGGAGTATGTACGAGCAGTACTTC | CASSLGSSGSMYEQYF
. | TRBJ2-3 | 13 | TRBV5-5 | . | TGTGCCAGCAGCTTAAGGTCTTCAGATACGCAGTATTTT | CASSLRSSDTQYF
. | TRBJ2-2 | 12 | TRBV10-3 | . | TGTGCCACCCAGGGATTTGGCGGGGAGCTGTTTTTT | CATQGFGGELFF
. | TRBJ2-1 | 14 | TRBV20-1 | . | TGCAGTGCTGGGCTAGGGCCCTCCTACAATGAGCAGTTCTTC | CSAGLGPSYNEQFF
. | TRBJ2-3 | 16 | TRBV2 | few | TGTGCCAGCAGTGAAGCAACGGGGGCTAGCACAGATACGCAGTATTTT | CASSEATGASTDTQYF
. | TRBJ1-5 | 15 | TRBV10-3 | . | TGTGCCATCAGTGAAGGACTCGTTAGCAATCAGCCCCAGCATTTT | CAISEGLVSNQPQHF
. | TRBJ2-2 | 15 | TRBV6-2/TRBV6-3 | . | TGTGCCAGCAGTTACTCAGGACCCAGCCACGGGGAGCTGTTTTTT | CASSYSGPSHGELFF